The text below deals with one T cell receptor (beta chain). Ten or more counts support this clonotype. Its antigen target is currently unknown. Base qualities are not recorded, but no much larger clone differs from it by a single base. This entry belongs to a study of CD8+CD57+ T cells in acquired aplastic anemia listed by TCRdb under 2018. For context, the study as a whole: Extracted DNA from sorted CD4+ and CD8+ cells averaged approximately 3 ug, ranging from roughly 0.19 to 27.4 ug. CD8+CD57+ expansion was defined as a frequency above the mean frequency observed in healthy subjects.

The full study reports these points: Between patients and healthy controls, no significant difference in CD8+ Simpson's diversity was found (P=0.060). Although around 30 CD8+ CDR3 sequences were shared by patients and controls, these sequences appeared highly expressed in patients and within the immunodominant clones of patients.

The V end loses 3 bases and the J end loses 4 bases, and a stretch of 12 bases separates them. Measured from the cysteine to the phenylalanine, the CDR3 is 14 residues long. Only the CDR3 part of the read is kept: 42 bases, read in frame from the first base. From a lookup of the germline V gene, CDR1 and CDR2 are MGHRA and YSYEKL. Genomic DNA served as template for TCR beta VDJ combination and CDR3 sequence profiling. TCR repertoire sequencing was run on an Illumina HiSeq 2000. In the original analysis: TRBV/TRBJ rearrangement plots, CDR3 size and DJ length profiles, and Simpson's diversity index were used to evaluate the repertoires. The immunodominant clone was defined as the most abundant DNA sequence in deep sequencing data. CDR3 amino acid sequences were screened for sharing across subjects and compared with published repertoires and the VDJdb database. The raw public reads went through TCRdb reprocessing: fastp at Q25, MiXCR clone calling, in-frame beta chains kept. For every CDR3 protein sequence, its rows merge into one entry that carries the most common genes and DNA. It is TCRdb's table, rather than the study itself, that gives the V and J calls and clone size. The sample contains tens of thousands of distinct CDR3 sequences, about 70% of them found a single time. Jointly, the top ten make up about 82% of the sample.

Flow cytometry had shown CD8+CD57+ cell expansion in the patients selected for sequencing. Every patient had a diagnosis of severe acquired aplastic anemia based on International Study of Aplastic Anemia and Agranulocytosis and Camitta criteria. Patients had received no therapy at the time of blood sampling. TCR repertoires of sorted CD4+ and CD8+ blood T cells from severe aplastic anemia patients and healthy subjects were deep-sequenced in the study. In the USA, patient enrollment took place under clinicaltrials.gov protocols 00001620, 01623167, 00001397, 00071045, 00081523 and 00961064. Ficoll-Paque density gradient centrifugation was used to isolate peripheral blood mononuclear cells. Before DNA extraction, CD4+ and CD8+ T cells were sorted with FACS or magnetic beads.

The source material was sorted CD4+, CD8+, or CD8+CD57+ T cells (not recorded which) from PBMCs. This sequence uses TRBV4-1 and TRBJ1-1; D gene: possibly TRBD1, on 5 matching bases. The source is a human donor with aplastic anemia. This receptor has the CDR3 CASSQVMGPTEAFF. The sequenced DNA: TGCGCCAGCAGCCAGGTGATGGGGCCCACTGAAGCTTTCTTT.